The source of this TCR beta chain is a study of Graves' ophthalmopathy and Graves' hyperthyroidism (dated by TCRdb to the late 2010s). About the full investigation: Peripheral blood was collected before any treatment was given, at the time of initial diagnosis. To explore V-J signatures distinguishing ophthalmopathy from hyperthyroidism, a discovery set of around 97 patients (around 42 ophthalmopathy, 57 stable hyperthyroidism) was enrolled. In total, 135 blood samples were TCR-sequenced: fewer than 50 ophthalmopathy, 75 hyperthyroidism and roughly 17 hyperthyroidism-to-ophthalmopathy patients. The 90 or so discovery patients were randomly split 7:3 into training and test sets. The independent validation cohort included under 20 hyperthyroidism patients plus 17 patients who later progressed from hyperthyroidism to ophthalmopathy. The study used signatures of the TCR beta repertoire to tell Graves' ophthalmopathy apart from Graves' hyperthyroidism and to predict which patients would progress to ophthalmopathy. In roughly 6 hyperthyroidism patients, the T-cell repertoires found in thyroid tissue were compared with those found in blood. After sampling, hyperthyroidism patients received methimazole starting at 30 mg daily, and ophthalmopathy patients received high-dose intravenous methylprednisolone.

Findings and caveats that apply to the study as a whole: Sample size was not predetermined statistically, and investigators were not blinded to group allocation. Among expanded thyroid clonotypes with frequency above 0.001, most also showed up in blood, which suggests that blood repertoires may reflect the thyroid immune response. In validation, the model predicted ophthalmopathy progression with 55% to 71% sensitivity and roughly 72% specificity; 12 predicted patients were CT-confirmed with GO in a median of approximately 6.5 months. In cross-validation, the 13-signature model distinguished ophthalmopathy from stable hyperthyroidism with around 86% sensitivity and approximately 81% specificity, while in the test set the corresponding values were about 80% and 75%.

Stable hyperthyroidism was defined as no progression to ophthalmopathy within 18 months of follow-up. Hyperthyroidism patients were newly diagnosed, were aged 18 to 65 years, and had a disease duration under 2 months. Anyone with other autoimmune diseases, uncontrolled infections, pregnancy or lactation was excluded from the study. Diagnosis relied on clinical symptoms, serum thyroxine, TRAb, thyroid ultrasound and orbital computed tomography. PBMCs were isolated from more than 8 ml of fresh peripheral blood by Ficoll-Paque density gradient centrifugation. Trizol reagent was used to extract the total RNA, and its quality was then checked on an Agilent 2100 Bioanalyzer. A note on this clonotype: No cognate antigen has been identified for it. The input lacks base qualities; no much larger clone sits a single base away.

For repertoire sequencing, the TCR beta CDR3 regions were amplified from RNA transcripts. HTBI primers and the Qiagen OneStep RT-PCR kit were used in a first-round RT-PCR, which was followed by a second-round multiplex PCR, size selection and purification. Libraries were sequenced on an Illumina HiSeq2000 using paired-end 100 bp reads. The original pipeline was this. Reads were processed with SOAPnuke, discarding reads with adapters, uncalled bases, mean Phred below 15, or no exact constant-primer or identifier match. COPE v1.2.5 was used to merge high-quality paired reads. Clonotypes were defined as unique nucleotide sequences and were aligned to IMGT TRB V, D and J references using MiTCR v1.1. Analysis was restricted to V-J combinations with a frequency above 0.0001, which covered over 98% of repertoires. For each V-J combination, a TCR clonal expansion and chaos score was defined as F50 clonal expansion divided by the chaos observed in the TCRdist matrix. Welch's t-statistics and random forest were used to reduce the features to approximately 13 V-J combinations, which were then used as input to a naive Bayes classifier. The Morisita-Horn index was used to measure how similar the thyroid and blood repertoires were. TCRdb reran the public reads through fastp at Q25 and MiXCR, keeping productive beta chains. Identical CDR3 proteins give one entry, which carries the most common genes and DNA. TCRdb's processing, not the authors' own work, is the source of the V and J calls. This sample holds hundreds of thousands of distinct CDR3 sequences; 20% to 25% were observed only once. The top ten constitute approximately 7% of the sample.

For CDR1 and CDR2, the germline V gene (reference sequence) lists DFQATT and SNEGSKA. V lost 6 bases and J lost 10 bases, and the count of bases not matched to a germline gene is 10. The CDR3 covers 12 residues, taking in both the cysteine and the phenylalanine. Solely the CDR3 DNA is kept, with 36 bases framed from the first base. Sequencing input: peripheral blood. This clonotype was obtained from a woman younger than 30 with stable Graves' hyperthyroidism. Some clones in this sample may be carry-over from other donors' samples. Donor details come from another sample of the same person, matched by shared clones. Recombination connected TRBV20-1 to TRBJ1-1, and 8 junction bases match TRBD1. At the DNA level, the sequence is TGCAGTGCGACTAGGACAGGGTTCGGAGCTTTCTTT. Its coded protein is CSATRTGFGAFF.